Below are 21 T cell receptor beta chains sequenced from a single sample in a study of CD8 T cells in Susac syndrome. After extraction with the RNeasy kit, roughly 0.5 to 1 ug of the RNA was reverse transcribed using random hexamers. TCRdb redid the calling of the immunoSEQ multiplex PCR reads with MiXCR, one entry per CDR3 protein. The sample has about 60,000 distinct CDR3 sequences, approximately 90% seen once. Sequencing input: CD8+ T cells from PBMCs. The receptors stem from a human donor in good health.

CDR3 nucleotides: TGTGCCAGCAGTTACTCACAGAGCTCCTACGAGCAGTACTTC. The encoded protein is CASSYSQSSYEQYF. The chain is built from TRBV6-2 or TRBV6-3 and TRBJ2-7; D uncertain. Trimming took off 0 bases at V and 0 bases at J, with 6 bases between the two ends. Germline V gene lookup returns CDR1 MNHEY and CDR2 SVGEGT. This CDR3 comprises 14 residues.

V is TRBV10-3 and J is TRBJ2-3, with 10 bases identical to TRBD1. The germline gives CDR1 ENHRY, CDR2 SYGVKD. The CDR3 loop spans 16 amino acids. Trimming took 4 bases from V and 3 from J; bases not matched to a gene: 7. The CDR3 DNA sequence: TGTGCCATCAGTGCGCCGGGACAGGGGAGGACAGATACGCAGTATTTT. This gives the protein CAISAPGQGRTDTQYF.

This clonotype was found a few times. The CDR3 loop reads CSVDPSGGAFGTDTQYF. Here the CDR3 DNA reads TGCAGCGTTGACCCTAGCGGGGGGGCCTTTGGCACAGATACGCAGTATTTT. The rearrangement joins TRBV29-1 to TRBJ2-3, with 12 bases aligning to TRBD2. The V and J ends lost 3 bases and 1 base, in that order; junction bases with no gene match: 8. Germline V gene lookup returns CDR1 SQVTM and CDR2 ANQGSEA. The CDR3 length is 17 residues.

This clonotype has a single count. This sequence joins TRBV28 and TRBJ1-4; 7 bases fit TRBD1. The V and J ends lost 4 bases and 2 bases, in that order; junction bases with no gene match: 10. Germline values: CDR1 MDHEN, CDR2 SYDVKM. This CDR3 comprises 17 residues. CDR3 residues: CASSSGRQGLTNEKLFF. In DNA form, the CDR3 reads TGTGCCAGCAGTTCTGGAAGACAGGGTTTGACTAATGAAAAACTGTTTTTT.

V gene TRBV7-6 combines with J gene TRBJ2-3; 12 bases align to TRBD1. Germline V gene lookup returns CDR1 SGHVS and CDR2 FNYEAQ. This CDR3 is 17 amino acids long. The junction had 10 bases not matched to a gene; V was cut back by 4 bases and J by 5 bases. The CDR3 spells CASSSTRGTGGRDTQYF. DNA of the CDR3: TGTGCCAGCAGCTCAACGCGGGGGACAGGGGGCAGAGATACGCAGTATTTT.

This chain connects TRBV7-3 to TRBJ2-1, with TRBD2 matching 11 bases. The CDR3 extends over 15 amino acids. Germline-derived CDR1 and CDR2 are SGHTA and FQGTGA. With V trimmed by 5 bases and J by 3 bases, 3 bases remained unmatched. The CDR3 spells CASSALAGGYNEQFF. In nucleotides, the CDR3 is TGTGCCAGCAGCGCCCTAGCGGGGGGCTACAATGAGCAGTTCTTC.

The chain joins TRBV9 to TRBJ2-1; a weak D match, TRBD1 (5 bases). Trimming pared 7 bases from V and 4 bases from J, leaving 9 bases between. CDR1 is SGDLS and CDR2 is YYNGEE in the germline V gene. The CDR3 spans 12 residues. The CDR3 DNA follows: TGTGCCAGCGGGGCAGGATACAATGAGCAGTTCTTC. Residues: CASGAGYNEQFF.

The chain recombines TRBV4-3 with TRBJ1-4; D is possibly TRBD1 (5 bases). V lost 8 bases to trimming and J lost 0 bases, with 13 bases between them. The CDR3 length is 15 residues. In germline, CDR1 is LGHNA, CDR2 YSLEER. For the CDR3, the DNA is TGCGCCAGCGCCAGGGCCGACGCAACTAATGAAAAACTGTTTTTT. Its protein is CASARADATNEKLFF.

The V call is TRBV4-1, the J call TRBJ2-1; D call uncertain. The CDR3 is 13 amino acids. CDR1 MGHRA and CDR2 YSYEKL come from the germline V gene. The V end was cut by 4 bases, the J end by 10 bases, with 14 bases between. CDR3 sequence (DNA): TGCGCCAGCAGCCCCAGGTCGGGCCGGGAGCAGTTCTTC. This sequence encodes CASSPRSGREQFF.

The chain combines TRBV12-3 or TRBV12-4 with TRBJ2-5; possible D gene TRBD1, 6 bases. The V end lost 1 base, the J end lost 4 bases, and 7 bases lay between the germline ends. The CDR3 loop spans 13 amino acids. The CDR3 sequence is CASSLGTVETQYF. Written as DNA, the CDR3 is TGTGCCAGCAGTTTAGGGACAGTAGAGACCCAGTACTTC.

The CDR3 DNA reads TGTGCCAGCAGCTTACGGGTAGCGGGGGGCCTCTACAATGAGCAGTTCTTC. Amino acids: CASSLRVAGGLYNEQFF. The chain has TRBV13 and TRBJ2-1; 10 bases map to TRBD2. Germline-derived CDR1 and CDR2 are PRHDT and FYEKMQ (reference sequence). The V segment lost 2 bases and the J segment 3 bases; nucleotides outside the gene matches: 7. The length of the CDR3 is 17 residues.

The CDR3 bases are TGCGCCAGCAGTCAATCGCTGGTTAGCGGGGGGCCTAACACCGGGGAGCTGTTTTTT. The encoded protein is CASSQSLVSGGPNTGELFF. The chain is built from TRBV23-1 and TRBJ2-2, with 10 bases fitting TRBD2. TRBV23-1 is an ORF for which the function is uncertain. The V gene end was trimmed by 0 bases and the J gene end by 2 bases; junction bases not matched to a gene: 9. The CDR3 is made up of 19 amino acids.

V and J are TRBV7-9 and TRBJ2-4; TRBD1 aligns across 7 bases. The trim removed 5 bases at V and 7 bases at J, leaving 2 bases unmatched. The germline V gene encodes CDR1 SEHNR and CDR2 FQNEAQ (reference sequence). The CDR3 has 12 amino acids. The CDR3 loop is CASSDRENIQYF. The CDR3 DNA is TGTGCCAGCAGCGACAGGGAGAACATTCAGTACTTC.

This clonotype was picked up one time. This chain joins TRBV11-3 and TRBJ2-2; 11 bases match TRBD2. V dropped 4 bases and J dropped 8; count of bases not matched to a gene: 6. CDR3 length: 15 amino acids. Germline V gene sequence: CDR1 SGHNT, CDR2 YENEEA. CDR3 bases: TGTGCCAGCAGCTATAGCGGGGGGGCGTCGGGGGAGCTGTTTTTT. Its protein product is CASSYSGGASGELFF.

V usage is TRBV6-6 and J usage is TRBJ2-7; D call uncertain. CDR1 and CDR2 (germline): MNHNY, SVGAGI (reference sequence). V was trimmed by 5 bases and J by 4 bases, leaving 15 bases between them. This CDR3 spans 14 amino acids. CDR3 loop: CASSQPGRTYEQYF. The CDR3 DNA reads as TGTGCCAGCAGTCAACCGGGCCGCACGTACGAGCAGTACTTC.

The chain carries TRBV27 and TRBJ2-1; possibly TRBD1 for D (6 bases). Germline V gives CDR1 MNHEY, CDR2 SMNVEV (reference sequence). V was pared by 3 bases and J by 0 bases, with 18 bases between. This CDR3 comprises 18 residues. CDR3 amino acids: CASSFRVRDTSSYNEQFF. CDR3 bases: TGTGCCAGCAGTTTCAGAGTGAGGGACACGAGCTCCTACAATGAGCAGTTCTTC.

The CDR3 reads CATSEGVYQETQYF. The CDR3 DNA reads as TGTGCCACCTCCGAAGGGGTATACCAAGAGACCCAGTACTTC. The chain combines TRBV6-5 with TRBJ2-5, with D maybe TRBD1 (5 bases). V was pared by 10 bases and J by 0 bases, with 15 bases between. Germline assignment: CDR1 MNHEY and CDR2 SVGAGI. The CDR3 loop spans 14 amino acids.

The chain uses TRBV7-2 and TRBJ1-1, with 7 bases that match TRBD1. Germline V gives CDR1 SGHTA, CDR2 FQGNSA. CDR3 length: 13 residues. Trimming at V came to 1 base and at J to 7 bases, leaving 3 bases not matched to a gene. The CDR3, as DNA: TGTGCCAGCAGCTTAGGGACAGGCCATGAAGCTTTCTTT. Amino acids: CASSLGTGHEAFF.

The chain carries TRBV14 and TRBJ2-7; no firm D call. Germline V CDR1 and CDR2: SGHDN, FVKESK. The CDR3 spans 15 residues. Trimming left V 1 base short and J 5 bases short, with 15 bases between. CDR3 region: CASSQAAPFSDEQYF. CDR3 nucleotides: TGTGCCAGCAGCCAAGCGGCCCCCTTTTCGGACGAGCAGTACTTC.

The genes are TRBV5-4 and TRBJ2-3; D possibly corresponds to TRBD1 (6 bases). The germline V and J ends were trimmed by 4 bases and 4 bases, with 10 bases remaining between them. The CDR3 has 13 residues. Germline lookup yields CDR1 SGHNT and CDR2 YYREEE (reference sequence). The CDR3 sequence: CASSLAGADTQYF. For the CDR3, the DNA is TGTGCCAGCAGCCTTGCAGGGGCAGATACGCAGTATTTT. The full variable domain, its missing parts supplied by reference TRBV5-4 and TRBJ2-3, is ETGVTQSPTHLIKTRGQQVTLRCSSQSGHNTVSWYQQALGQGPQFIFQYYREEENGRGNFPPRFSGLQFPNYSSELNVNALELDDSALYLCASSLAGADTQYFGPGTRLTVL.

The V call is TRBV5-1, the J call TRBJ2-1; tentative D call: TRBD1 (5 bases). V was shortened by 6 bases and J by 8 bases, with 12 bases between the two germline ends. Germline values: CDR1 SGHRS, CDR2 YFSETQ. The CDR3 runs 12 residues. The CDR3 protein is CASNQQDHEQFF. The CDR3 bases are TGCGCCAGCAACCAACAGGATCATGAGCAGTTCTTC.